This T cell receptor (beta chain) came from a study of naive and memory T cell subsets (TCRdb year 2017). Study-level background: The study applied an open-source, UMI-based TCR alpha and beta sequencing pipeline to sorted naive and memory peripheral blood T cell subsets. RNA was DNase-treated and reverse transcribed with TCR constant-region primers, mostly using SuperScript III. The functional CMV T cell responses agreed completely with IgG serology results. General findings and caveats noted by the study authors: The abundance of TCRs followed a power law with an exponent that differed between naive and memory subsets yet stayed consistent across the three individuals. The repertoire findings for the naive and memory subsets could not be validated against a ground truth because none was available. In both CD4 and CD8 cells, the Gini index increased while Shannon and inverse Simpson diversity decreased from naive through CM, EM and EMRA. A few larger clonotypes were found in naive repertoires, especially CD8, and these larger clonotypes were possibly memory cells re-expressing CD45RA. After error correction, only a single occurrence was seen for over 90% of naive TCR sequences, so much steeper abundance distributions were produced than in memory subsets. RNA-based TCR counts may be influenced by expression changes linked to T cell activation and differentiation. Single alpha or beta chain sequences, rather than paired alpha/beta receptors, were used to define clonotypes.

The germline V gene encodes CDR1 ENHRY and CDR2 SYGVKD. Trimming takes 6 bases from V and 1 base from J, and the germline ends sit 9 bases apart. Counted from cysteine to phenylalanine, this CDR3 has 13 amino acids. The entry retains the CDR3 DNA only, 39 bases that are in frame from base 1. From the second PCR step onward, the TCR alpha chain libraries and the TCR beta chain libraries were amplified separately. To determine each donor's CMV status, fresh PBMCs were stimulated overnight with CMV viral lysate, and IFNgamma production from CD4+ T cells was then assessed. CD4 T cells were positively selected with Miltenyi beads, followed by positive selection of CD8 T cells from the CD4-negative fraction. After staining for CD3, CD4, CD8, CD45RA, CD27 and a live/dead dye, cells were sorted on a BD Aria II into four subsets based on CD45RA and CD27. A few healthy volunteers provided blood, and each donor's sample was split into CD4 and CD8 T cells and then further divided into four differentiation subsets. Roughly 0.12 L of peripheral blood was taken from each donor, and PBMC were separated by density-gradient centrifugation on Ficoll-Paque PLUS. The sorted cells were lysed in RLT buffer, after which RNA was extracted using a Qiagen RNeasy kit and kept at -80 degrees C.

This clonotype was seen more than once but under ten times. The specificity of this receptor is unknown. No qualities accompany the bases; no much larger clone lies one base away. The library was obtained by UMI-ligation and nested PCR. The beta constant-region primer consisted of an equimolar mixture of two oligonucleotides that together covered TRBC1 and TRBC2. Four rounds of PCR, combining the SP2 primer with nested alpha and beta constant-region primers, were used to amplify the ligated cDNA. T4 RNA ligase 1 ligated a single-stranded oligonucleotide carrying the SP2 primer and a 12-nucleotide UMI to the cDNA 3' end. The ligation reaction was incubated at 16°C for roughly 18-24 hours. PCR2 was typically performed as a SYBR Green qPCR and was stopped at a predetermined threshold so that over-amplification was prevented. Every purification after the first one was done using Agencourt AMPure XP magnetic beads. Library amounts were measured by Qubit and library quality was assessed on a TapeStation, where the main peak was expected at around 650 bp. Pooled libraries were sequenced on an Illumina MiSeq using v2 2x251 paired-end kits, and typically 1-2 million reads were obtained per sample. Each sample was pooled at about 4.3 nM, and about 4.5-7% PhiX was included to help cluster recognition. The study's own analysis went as follows. V and J genes were assigned to Demultiplexor-processed FASTQ reads by Decombinator through tag matching, with a single base-pair mismatch being allowed. By using UMIs, Collapsinator corrected both sequencing errors and the frequency errors caused by PCR heterogeneity. CDR3Translator translated TCRs and extracted CDR3s from the conserved cysteine to the FGXG phenylalanine, flagging non-productive sequences. Gini, Shannon entropy and inverse Simpson indices were calculated on repertoires that had been subsampled to equal numbers of UMI-defined TCRs. Power-law fits to clonotype abundance distributions were performed by maximum likelihood within the linear range. Similar UMI counts, unique TCR numbers and clonal distributions were obtained with the pipeline and with MIGEC on one naive CD8 sample. In one analysis, naive TCRs also found in any memory subset of the same donor were removed from the naive repertoire. Repertoires were searched for several thousand CMV-associated CDR3 sequences compiled from VDJdb and a published dataset. TCRdb redid the processing of the public reads, applying fastp at Q25 and MiXCR, and retained in-frame beta chains. Rows with one shared CDR3 protein collapse into an entry with the most common genes and DNA. The V and J calls come from TCRdb's annotation, not from the publication. The sample yields some 82,000 distinct CDR3 sequences; about 11% were counted once. Of the sample, around 0.13% is held by the ten largest clones.

The sequence derives from a human donor in good health. Specimen: naive CD4+ T cells from blood. The sample's cell subset or site, from its label and the paper: naive T cells, CD45RA high CD27+. This receptor chain uses TRBV10-3 and TRBJ1-1, with no D gene named confidently. Here is the DNA: TGTGCCATCAGGGTAACGGGGAACACTGAAGCTTTCTTT. This translates into CAIRVTGNTEAFF.